This T cell receptor (beta chain) was documented in a study of blood T cell repertoires in COVID-19. For the study at large: In each case, the material was cDNA or gDNA derived from T cells, B-cell-depleted T cells, or PBMCs.

Germline V CDR1 and CDR2: MNHEY, SVGAGI. The trim removed 5 bases at V and 4 bases at J, leaving 11 bases unmatched. CDR3 size: 15 residues. Clones were sequenced by immunoSEQ multiplex PCR, and TCRdb holds only the in-frame ones, with some missing. The sample shows over 150,000 clones, approximately 85% of them seen only once. The specimen was peripheral blood. The chain has TRBV6-5 and TRBJ2-7; the match to TRBD2 covers 7 bases. The TCR originated in a man at least 80 years old with COVID-19, enrolled during active disease. The CDR3 region has the DNA TGTGCCAGCAGTACCAAGGGGCTAGCGGTTTACGAGCAGTACTTC. As protein: CASSTKGLAVYEQYF.